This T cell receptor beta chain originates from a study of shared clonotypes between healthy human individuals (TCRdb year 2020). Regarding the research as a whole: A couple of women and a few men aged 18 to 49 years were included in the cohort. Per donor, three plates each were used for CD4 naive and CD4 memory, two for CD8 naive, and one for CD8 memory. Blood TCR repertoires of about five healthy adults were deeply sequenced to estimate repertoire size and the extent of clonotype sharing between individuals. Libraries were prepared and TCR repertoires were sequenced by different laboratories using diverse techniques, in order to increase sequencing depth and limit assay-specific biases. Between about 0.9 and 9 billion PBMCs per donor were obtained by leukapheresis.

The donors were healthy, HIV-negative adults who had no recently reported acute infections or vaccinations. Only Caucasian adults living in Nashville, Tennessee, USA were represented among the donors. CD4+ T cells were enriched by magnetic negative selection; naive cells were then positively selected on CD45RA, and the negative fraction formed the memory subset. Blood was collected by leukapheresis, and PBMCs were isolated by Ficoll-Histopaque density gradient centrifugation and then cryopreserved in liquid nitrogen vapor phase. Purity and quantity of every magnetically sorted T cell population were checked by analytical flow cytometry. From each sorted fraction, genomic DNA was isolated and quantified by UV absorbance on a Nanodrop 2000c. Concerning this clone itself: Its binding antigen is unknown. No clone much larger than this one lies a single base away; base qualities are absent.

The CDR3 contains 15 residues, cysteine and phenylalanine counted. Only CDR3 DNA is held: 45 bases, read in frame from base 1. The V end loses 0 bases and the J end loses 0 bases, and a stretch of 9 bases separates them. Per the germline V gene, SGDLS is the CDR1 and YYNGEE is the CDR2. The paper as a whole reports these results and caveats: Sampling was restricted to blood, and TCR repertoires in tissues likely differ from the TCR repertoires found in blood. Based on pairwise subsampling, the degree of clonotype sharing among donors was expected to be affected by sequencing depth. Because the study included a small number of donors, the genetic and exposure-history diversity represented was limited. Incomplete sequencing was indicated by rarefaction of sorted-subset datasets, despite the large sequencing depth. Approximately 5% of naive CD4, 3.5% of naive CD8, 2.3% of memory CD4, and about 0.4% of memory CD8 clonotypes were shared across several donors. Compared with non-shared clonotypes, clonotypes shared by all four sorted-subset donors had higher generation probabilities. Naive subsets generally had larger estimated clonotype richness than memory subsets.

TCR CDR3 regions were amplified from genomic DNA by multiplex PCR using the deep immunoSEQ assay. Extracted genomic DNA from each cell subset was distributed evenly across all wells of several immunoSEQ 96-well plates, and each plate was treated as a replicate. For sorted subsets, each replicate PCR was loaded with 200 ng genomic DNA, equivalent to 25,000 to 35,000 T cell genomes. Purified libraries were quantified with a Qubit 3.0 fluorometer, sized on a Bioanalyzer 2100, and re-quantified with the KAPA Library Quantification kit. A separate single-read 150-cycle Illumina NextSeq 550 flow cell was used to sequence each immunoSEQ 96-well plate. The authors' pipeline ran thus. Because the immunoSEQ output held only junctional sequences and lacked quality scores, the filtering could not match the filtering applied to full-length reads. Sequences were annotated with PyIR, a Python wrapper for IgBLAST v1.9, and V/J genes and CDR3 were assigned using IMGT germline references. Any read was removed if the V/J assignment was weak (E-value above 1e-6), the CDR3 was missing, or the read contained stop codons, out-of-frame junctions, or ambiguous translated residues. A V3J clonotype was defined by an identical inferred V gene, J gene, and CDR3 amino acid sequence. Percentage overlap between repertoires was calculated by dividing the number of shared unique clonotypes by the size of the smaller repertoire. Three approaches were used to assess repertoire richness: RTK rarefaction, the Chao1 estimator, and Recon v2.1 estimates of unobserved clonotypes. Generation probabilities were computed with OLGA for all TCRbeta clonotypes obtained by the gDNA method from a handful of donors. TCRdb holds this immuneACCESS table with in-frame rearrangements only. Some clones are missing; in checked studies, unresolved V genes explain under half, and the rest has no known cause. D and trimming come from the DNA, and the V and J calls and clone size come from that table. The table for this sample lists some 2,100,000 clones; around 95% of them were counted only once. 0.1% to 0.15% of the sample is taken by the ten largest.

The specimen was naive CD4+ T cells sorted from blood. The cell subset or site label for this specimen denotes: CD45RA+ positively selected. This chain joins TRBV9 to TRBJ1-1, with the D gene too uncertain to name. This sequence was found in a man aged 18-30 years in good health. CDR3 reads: CASSVDGELNTEAFF. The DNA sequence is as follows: TGTGCCAGCAGCGTAGATGGGGAGTTGAACACTGAAGCTTTCTTT.